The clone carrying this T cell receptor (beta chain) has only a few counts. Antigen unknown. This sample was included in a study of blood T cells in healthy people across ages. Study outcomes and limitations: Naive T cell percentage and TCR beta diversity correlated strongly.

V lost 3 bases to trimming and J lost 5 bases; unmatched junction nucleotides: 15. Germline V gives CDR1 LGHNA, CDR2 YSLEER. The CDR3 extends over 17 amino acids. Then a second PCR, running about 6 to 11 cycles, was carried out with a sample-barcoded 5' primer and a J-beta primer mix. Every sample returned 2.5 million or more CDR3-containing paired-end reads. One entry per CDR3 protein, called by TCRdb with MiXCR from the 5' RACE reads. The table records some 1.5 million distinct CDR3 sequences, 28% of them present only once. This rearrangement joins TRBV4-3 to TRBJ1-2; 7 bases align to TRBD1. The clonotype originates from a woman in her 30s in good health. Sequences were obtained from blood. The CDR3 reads CASSHPRGGGATYGYTF. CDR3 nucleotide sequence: TGCGCCAGCAGCCATCCCAGGGGGGGAGGGGCGACGTATGGCTACACCTTC.